These 8 T cell receptor beta chains came from one sample sequenced in a study of regulatory T cells in long-lasting Graves disease. Time point noted: newly diagnosed GD, antithyroid drugs for less than 3 months. There was RNA extracted from PBMCs, and the TCR library was made from it. Arm-PCR of CDR3 regions with iRepertoire HTBI primers generated TCR beta libraries. TCRdb re-called the multiplex PCR reads through MiXCR, storing one row per CDR3 protein. Found here are roughly 380,000 distinct CDR3 sequences, about a sixth of them singletons; the top ten hold 22%. The sample was peripheral blood mononuclear cells (PBMCs), taken at new diagnosis, from a patient treated with antithyroid drugs. These receptors were obtained from a female donor with Graves disease.

The V and J genes are TRBV10-1 and TRBJ1-1; D is undetermined. Trimming stripped 0 bases from V and 7 bases from J, with 9 bases between. The CDR3 is made up of 13 amino acids. Germline lookup yields CDR1 WNHNN and CDR2 SYGVQD (reference sequence). The DNA for the CDR3 is TGCGCCAGCAGTGAGTCGACGGGGAGTGAAGCTTTCTTT. Its translation: CASSESTGSEAFF.

J is TRBJ2-7 and V is TRBV12-3 or TRBV12-4; 7 nucleotides line up with TRBD2. Trimming at V came to 5 bases and at J to 3 bases, leaving 10 bases not matched to a gene. CDR3 length equals 15 residues. The CDR3 DNA follows: TGTGCCAGCAGTCCCCAAGCGGGGCCGAGCTACGAGCAGTACTTC. As protein: CASSPQAGPSYEQYF.

This clonotype was found many times. V is TRBV3-1 and J is TRBJ2-5; 7 bases fit TRBD2. Germline V gene sequence: CDR1 LGHDT, CDR2 YNNKEL (reference sequence). The length of the CDR3 is 16 residues. V dropped 3 bases and J dropped 4; count of bases not matched to a gene: 11. For the CDR3, the DNA is TGTGCCAGCAGCCACGGCGGGGGTCTAAGTGGAGAGACCCAGTACTTC. It yields the protein CASSHGGGLSGETQYF.

The chain is built from TRBV7-2 and TRBJ2-2, with D possibly being TRBD1 (7 bases). CDR1 is SGHTA and CDR2 is FQGNSA in the germline V gene. The CDR3 loop spans 17 amino acids. V was clipped by 5 bases and J by 4 bases, with 20 bases between them. The DNA of the CDR3 is TGTGCCAGCAGCCGGGACAGACCCGGGACTCCCACCGGGGAGCTGTTTTTT. Translation gives CASSRDRPGTPTGELFF.

This clonotype was found many times. The chain is built from TRBV2 and TRBJ2-2, with 10 positions matching TRBD2. The V segment lost 5 bases and the J segment 3 bases; nucleotides outside the gene matches: 3. CDR3 length equals 15 residues. Germline V gene data show CDR1 as SNHLY and CDR2 as FYNNEI. DNA for the CDR3: TGTGCCAGCAGTTTTCTAGCGGGAGACACCGGGGAGCTGTTTTTT. It specifies CASSFLAGDTGELFF.

This clonotype was seen at least ten times. This chain connects TRBV5-1 to TRBJ2-7; tentatively, D is TRBD2 (6 bases). The CDR3 spans 14 residues. Germline CDR1 SGHRS, CDR2 YFSETQ. V dropped 7 bases and J dropped 2 bases, with 16 bases sitting between them. This CDR3 reads CASSVGGSPYEQYF. CDR3 bases: TGCGCCAGCTCGGTTGGGGGGAGTCCCTACGAGCAGTACTTC.

This clonotype was picked up many times. V and J are TRBV6-2 or TRBV6-3 and TRBJ1-5; D is unclear. The CDR3 totals 14 residues. The germline gives CDR1 MNHEY, CDR2 SVGEGT. Trimming pared 1 base from V and 2 bases from J, leaving 6 bases between. This CDR3 reads CASSYLGGNQPQHF. For the CDR3, the DNA is TGTGCCAGCAGTTACTTGGGAGGCAATCAGCCCCAGCATTTT.

This clonotype showed up just a few times. Possible read error: a much larger clone is one base away. This chain uses TRBV2 with TRBJ1-1, with a tentative D call TRBD1 (5 bases). The CDR3 has 14 residues. Germline V gene sequence: CDR1 SNHLY, CDR2 FYNNEI. CDR3 protein: CAGSRGELGTEAFF. CDR3 nucleotides: TGTGCCGGCAGTCGAGGGGAGTTGGGTACTGAAGCTTTCTTT.